This T cell receptor (beta chain) was captured by sequencing in a study of T-cell reconstitution after alpha-beta-depleted transplantation in children. Study-level findings and limits: The origin of high day-60 TCRbeta diversity in some patients lay in surviving recipient T cells and thymic progenitors. It was reported that alpha-beta T cells came from several hundred expanded graft clones (about two months after transplant).

The CDR3 contains 16 residues. Germline CDR1 and CDR2: SGHKS and YYEKEE (reference sequence). V was clipped by 3 bases and J by 2 bases; unmatched bases: 6. Regarding this clonotype: Antigen specificity is unknown.

Preparation of the TCRbeta library used unique molecular identifiers. MiXCR was run by TCRdb on the PCR reads, yielding one entry per CDR3 protein. The repertoire holds 900,000 or so distinct CDR3 sequences, about 16% seen once, with just under 5% in the top ten. This specimen was PBMCs, mostly from graft donor cells, taken 360 days after TCRalphabeta/CD19-depleted stem cell transplant. The clonotype was recovered from a male patient younger than 18 who had a stem cell transplant for acute lymphoblastic leukemia, so the T cells may come from the graft donor. This sequence joins TRBV5-5 and TRBJ2-4; the match to TRBD1 covers 9 bases. CDR3 residues: CASSSGTGLTKNIQYF. CDR3 nucleotide sequence: TGTGCCAGCAGCTCAGGGACAGGGTTGACCAAAAACATTCAGTACTTC.